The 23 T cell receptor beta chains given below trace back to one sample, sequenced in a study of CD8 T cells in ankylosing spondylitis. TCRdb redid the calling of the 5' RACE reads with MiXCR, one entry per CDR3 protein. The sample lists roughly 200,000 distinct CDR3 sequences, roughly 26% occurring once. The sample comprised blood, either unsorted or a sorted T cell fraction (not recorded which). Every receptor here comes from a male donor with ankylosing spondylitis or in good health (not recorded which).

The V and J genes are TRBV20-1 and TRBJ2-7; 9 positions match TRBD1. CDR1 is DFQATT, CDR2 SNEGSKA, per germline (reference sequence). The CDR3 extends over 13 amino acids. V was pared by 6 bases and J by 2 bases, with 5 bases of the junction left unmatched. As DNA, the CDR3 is TGCAGTGCCGACGACAGGGGGGCCTACGAGCAGTACTTC. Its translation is CSADDRGAYEQYF.

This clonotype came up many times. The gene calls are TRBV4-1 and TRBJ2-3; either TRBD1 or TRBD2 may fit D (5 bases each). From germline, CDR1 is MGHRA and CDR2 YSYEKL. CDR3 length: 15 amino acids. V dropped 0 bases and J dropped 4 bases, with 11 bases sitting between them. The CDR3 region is CASSQDVRGADTQYF. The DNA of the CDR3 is TGCGCCAGCAGCCAAGATGTGAGGGGCGCAGATACGCAGTATTTT.

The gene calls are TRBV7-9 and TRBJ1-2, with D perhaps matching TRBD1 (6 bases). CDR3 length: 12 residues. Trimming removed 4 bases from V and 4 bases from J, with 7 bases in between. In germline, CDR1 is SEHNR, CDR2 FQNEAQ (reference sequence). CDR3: CASSSGVYGYTF. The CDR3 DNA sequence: TGTGCCAGCAGCTCAGGGGTCTATGGCTACACCTTC.

The CDR3 DNA sequence: TGTGCCAGCAGTTTAATGTCGGGAGGGCCCACCGAGCAGTTCTTC. It yields the protein CASSLMSGGPTEQFF. This chain joins TRBV12-3 or TRBV12-4 and TRBJ2-1, with 8 bases aligning to TRBD2. Trimming at V came to 2 bases and at J to 10 bases, leaving 10 bases not matched to a gene. The CDR3 covers 15 residues.

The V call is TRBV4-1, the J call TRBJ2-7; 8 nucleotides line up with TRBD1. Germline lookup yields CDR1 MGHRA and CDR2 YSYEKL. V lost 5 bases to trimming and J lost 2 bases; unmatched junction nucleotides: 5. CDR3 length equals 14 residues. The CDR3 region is CASSRDRSAYEQYF. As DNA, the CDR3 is TGCGCCAGCAGCAGGGACAGGTCCGCCTACGAGCAGTACTTC.

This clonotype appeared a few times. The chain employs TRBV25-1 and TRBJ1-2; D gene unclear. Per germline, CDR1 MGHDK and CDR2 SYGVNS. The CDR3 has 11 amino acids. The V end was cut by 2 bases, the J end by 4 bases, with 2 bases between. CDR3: CASSETYGYTF. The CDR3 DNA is TGTGCCAGCAGTGAAACCTATGGCTACACCTTC.

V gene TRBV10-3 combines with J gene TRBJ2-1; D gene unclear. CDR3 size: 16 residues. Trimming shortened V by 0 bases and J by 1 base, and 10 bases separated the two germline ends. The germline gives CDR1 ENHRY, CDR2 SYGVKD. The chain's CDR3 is CAISESPLGSYNEQFF. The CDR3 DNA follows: TGTGCCATCAGTGAGTCGCCGCTAGGGTCCTACAATGAGCAGTTCTTC.

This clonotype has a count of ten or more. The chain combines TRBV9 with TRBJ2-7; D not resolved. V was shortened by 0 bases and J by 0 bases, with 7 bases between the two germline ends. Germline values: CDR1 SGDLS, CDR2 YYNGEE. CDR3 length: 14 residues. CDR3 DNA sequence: TGTGCCAGCAGCGTAGGAGGAAGCTCCTACGAGCAGTACTTC. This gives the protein CASSVGGSSYEQYF. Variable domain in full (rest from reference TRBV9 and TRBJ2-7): DSGVTQTPKHLITATGQRVTLRCSPRSGDLSVYWYQQSLDQGLQFLIQYYNGEERAKGNILERFSAQQFPDLHSELNLSSLELGDSALYFCASSVGGSSYEQYFGPGTRLTVT.

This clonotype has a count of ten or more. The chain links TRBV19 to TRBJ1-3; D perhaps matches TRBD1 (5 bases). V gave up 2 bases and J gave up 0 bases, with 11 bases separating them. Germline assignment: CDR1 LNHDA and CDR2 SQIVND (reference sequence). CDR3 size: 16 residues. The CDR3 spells CASSIPYRSSGNTIYF. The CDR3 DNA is TGTGCCAGTAGTATACCCTACAGGAGCTCTGGAAACACCATATATTTT.

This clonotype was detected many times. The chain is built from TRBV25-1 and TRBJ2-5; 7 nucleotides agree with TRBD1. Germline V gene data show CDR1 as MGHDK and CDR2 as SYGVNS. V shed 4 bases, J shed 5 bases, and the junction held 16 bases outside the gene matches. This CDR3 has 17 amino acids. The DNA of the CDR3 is TGTGCCAGCAGTGGAAATCCGGGACAGAATTCTGGGGAGACCCAGTACTTC. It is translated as CASSGNPGQNSGETQYF.

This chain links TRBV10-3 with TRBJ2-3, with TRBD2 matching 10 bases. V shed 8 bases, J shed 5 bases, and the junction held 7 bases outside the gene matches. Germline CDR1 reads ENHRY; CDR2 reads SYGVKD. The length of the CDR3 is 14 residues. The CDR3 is CAIRGTSVIDTQYF. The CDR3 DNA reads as TGTGCCATCCGTGGGACTAGCGTCATAGATACGCAGTATTTT.

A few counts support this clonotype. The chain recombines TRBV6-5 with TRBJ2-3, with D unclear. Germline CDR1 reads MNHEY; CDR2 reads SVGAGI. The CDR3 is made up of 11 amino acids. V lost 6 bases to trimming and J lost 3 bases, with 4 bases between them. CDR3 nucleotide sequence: TGTGCCAGCAGAAAAACAGATACGCAGTATTTT. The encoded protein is CASRKTDTQYF.

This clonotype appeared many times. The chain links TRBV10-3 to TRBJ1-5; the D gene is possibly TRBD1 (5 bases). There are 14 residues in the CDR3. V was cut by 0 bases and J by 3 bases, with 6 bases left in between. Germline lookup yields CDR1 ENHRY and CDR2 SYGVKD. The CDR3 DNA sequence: TGTGCCATCAGTGAGTCAGGGGACAATCAGCCCCAGCATTTT. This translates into CAISESGDNQPQHF.

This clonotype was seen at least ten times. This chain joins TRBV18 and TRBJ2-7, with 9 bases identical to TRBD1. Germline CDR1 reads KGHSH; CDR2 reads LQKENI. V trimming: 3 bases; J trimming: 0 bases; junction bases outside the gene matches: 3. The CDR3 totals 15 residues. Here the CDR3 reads CASSPPGQGSYEQYF. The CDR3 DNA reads TGTGCCAGCTCACCCCCGGGACAGGGCTCCTACGAGCAGTACTTC.

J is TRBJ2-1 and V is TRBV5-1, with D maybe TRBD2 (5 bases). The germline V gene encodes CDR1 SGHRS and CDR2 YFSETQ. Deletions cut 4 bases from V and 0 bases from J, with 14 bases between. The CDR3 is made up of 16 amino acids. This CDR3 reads CASSGRLSSSYNEQFF. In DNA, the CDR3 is TGCGCCAGCAGCGGCCGACTAAGTTCCTCCTACAATGAGCAGTTCTTC.

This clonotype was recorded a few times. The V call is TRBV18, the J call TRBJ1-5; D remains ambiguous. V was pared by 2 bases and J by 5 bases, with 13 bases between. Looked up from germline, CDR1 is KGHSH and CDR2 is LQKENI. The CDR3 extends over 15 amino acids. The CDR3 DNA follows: TGTGCCAGCTCACCAGGAAGGGCAGAAGATCAGCCCCAGCATTTT. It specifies CASSPGRAEDQPQHF.

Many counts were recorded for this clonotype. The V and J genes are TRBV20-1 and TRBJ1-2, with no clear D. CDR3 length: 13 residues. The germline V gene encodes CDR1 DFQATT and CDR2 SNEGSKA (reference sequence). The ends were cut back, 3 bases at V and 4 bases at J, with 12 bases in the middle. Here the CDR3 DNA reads TGCAGTGCTAGGGACGGCCAAGGCTATGGCTACACCTTC. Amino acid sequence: CSARDGQGYGYTF.

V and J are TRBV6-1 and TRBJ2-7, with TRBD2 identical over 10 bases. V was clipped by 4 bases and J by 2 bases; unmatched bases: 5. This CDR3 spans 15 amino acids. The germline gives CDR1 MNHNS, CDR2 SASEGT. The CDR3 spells CASSVTSGPPYEQYF. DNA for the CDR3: TGTGCCAGCAGTGTGACTAGCGGGCCTCCCTACGAGCAGTACTTC.

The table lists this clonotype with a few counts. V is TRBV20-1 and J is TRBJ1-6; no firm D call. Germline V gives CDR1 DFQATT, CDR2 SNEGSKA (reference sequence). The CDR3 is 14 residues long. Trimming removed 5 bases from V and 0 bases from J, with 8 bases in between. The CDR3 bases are TGCAGTGCTCGGCGGAGCTCCTATAATTCACCCCTCCACTTT. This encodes CSARRSSYNSPLHF.

CDR3 residues: CASNNGEHNEQFF. CDR3 coding DNA: TGTGCCAGTAATAACGGGGAACACAATGAGCAGTTCTTC. V is TRBV19 and J is TRBJ2-1, with TRBD2 as a possible D gene (5 bases). The CDR3 consists of 13 residues. V lost 7 bases and J lost 5, with 12 bases in between. Germline V CDR1 and CDR2: LNHDA, SQIVND (reference sequence). The full variable domain, in which reference TRBV19 and TRBJ2-1 provide the parts outside the CDR3, is DGGITQSPKYLFRKEGQNVTLSCEQNLNHDAMYWYRQDPGQGLRLIYYSQIVNDFQKGDIAEGYSVSREKKESFPLTVTSAQKNPTAFYLCASNNGEHNEQFFGPGTRLTVL.

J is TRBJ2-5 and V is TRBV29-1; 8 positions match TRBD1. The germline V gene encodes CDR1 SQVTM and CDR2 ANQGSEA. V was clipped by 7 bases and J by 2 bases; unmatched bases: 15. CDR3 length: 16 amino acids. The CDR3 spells CSAGHRTGMWQETQYF. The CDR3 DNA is TGCAGCGCCGGGCATAGGACAGGGATGTGGCAAGAGACCCAGTACTTC.

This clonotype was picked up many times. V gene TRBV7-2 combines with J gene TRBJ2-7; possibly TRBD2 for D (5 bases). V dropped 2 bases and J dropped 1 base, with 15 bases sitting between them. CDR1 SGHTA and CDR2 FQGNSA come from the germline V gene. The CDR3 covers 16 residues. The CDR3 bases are TGTGCCAGCAGCTTACAAGGTCCGAGCGGTTCCTACGAGCAGTACTTC. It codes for CASSLQGPSGSYEQYF.

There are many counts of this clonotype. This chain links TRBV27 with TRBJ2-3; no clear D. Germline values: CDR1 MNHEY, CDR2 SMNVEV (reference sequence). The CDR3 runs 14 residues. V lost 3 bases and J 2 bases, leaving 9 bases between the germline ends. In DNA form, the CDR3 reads TGTGCCAGCAGTTTCGCGCGGCCCACAGATACGCAGTATTTT. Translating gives CASSFARPTDTQYF.